The rows below give T cell receptor beta chains drawn from one sample of a study of blood T cells in healthy people across ages. TCRdb called the 5' RACE reads again in MiXCR, with one record for every CDR3 protein. Of hundreds of thousands of distinct CDR3 sequences listed, 21% are singletons. Sequencing was done on a sample of blood. Receptor source: a man aged 70 or older in good health. Both conserved end residues are part of each CDR3. A D gene is named only where the DNA matches it firmly. Only part of the rows carry a size: once, few, many, or a class if the clone is expanded.

>few|TRBV7-2|TRBD1|TRBJ1-6
TGTGCCAGCAGCGGTGGCCCGGGACAGGGAGTGATGCATAATTCACCCCTCCACTTT
CASSGGPGQGVMHNSPLHF
>-|TRBV20-1|-|TRBJ2-5
TGCAGTGCTAGAGATGGGAGGTTCCAAGAGACCCAGTACTTC
CSARDGRFQETQYF
>few|TRBV5-1|TRBD2|TRBJ2-7
TGCGCCAGCAGCTTTGGCCCCGGGACTAGCGGAGCTTACGAGCAGTACTTC
CASSFGPGTSGAYEQYF
>-|TRBV2|TRBD1|TRBJ1-5
TGTGCCAGCAGTGAGACAGGGAAGAATCAGCCCCAGCATTTT
CASSETGKNQPQHF
>-|TRBV7-3|TRBD1|TRBJ2-7
TGTGCCAGCAGCTACGGGACAGGGGGCTATTACGAGCAGTACTTC
CASSYGTGGYYEQYF
>-|TRBV18|TRBD1|TRBJ2-1
TGTGCCAGCTCACCAGGACAGGGGGCGGGAAATGAGCAGTTCTTC
CASSPGQGAGNEQFF
>few|TRBV4-1|TRBD1|TRBJ1-4
TGCGCCAGCAGTCTAAGGGCCGGGGGGACAGGCAATGAAAAACTGTTTTTT
CASSLRAGGTGNEKLFF
>-|TRBV4-3|-|TRBJ2-7
TGCGCCAGCAGCCAAGAAGTAGGGGGTTACCCTTACGAGCAGTACTTC
CASSQEVGGYPYEQYF
>-|TRBV20-1|-|TRBJ2-1
TGCAGTGCTAGTTATGGGAGTTCGGAGCAGTTCTTC
CSASYGSSEQFF
>many|TRBV12-3/TRBV12-4|-|TRBJ2-7
TGTGCCAGCAGCTTAGGGGGCGAGCAGTACTTC
CASSLGGEQYF
>-|TRBV5-1|-|TRBJ2-2
TGCGCCAGCAGATTGAATGACGACACCGGGGAGCTGTTTTTT
CASRLNDDTGELFF
>many|TRBV18|-|TRBJ2-1
TGTGCCAGCTCACCACCGAGTGGATATGAGCAGTTCTTC
CASSPPSGYEQFF
>-|TRBV7-2|-|TRBJ2-3
TGTGCCAGCAGCTTCCGAGGAAGGGGCAGGTATACGCAGTATTTT
CASSFRGRGRYTQYF
>few|TRBV5-1|-|TRBJ2-3
TGCGCCAGCAGCTCCCGAGATGATTTGACAGGCTACACAGATACGCAGTATTTT
CASSSRDDLTGYTDTQYF
>-|TRBV11-2|TRBD1|TRBJ2-3
TGTGCCAGCAGCGGACAGGTTTCTAGCACAGATACGCAGTATTTT
CASSGQVSSTDTQYF
>many|TRBV29-1|TRBD1|TRBJ2-7
TGCAGCGTTGGGGACAGGGGCTACGAGCAGTACTTC
CSVGDRGYEQYF
>-|TRBV28|-|TRBJ2-5
TGTGCCAGCAGTTCAGCCCTAGACAGGAAAGAAGAGACCCAGTACTTC
CASSSALDRKEETQYF
>-|TRBV3-1|-|TRBJ2-5
TGTGCCAGCAGCCAAGTCTCGGGGTTCTACAATGAGCAGTCCTTC
CASSQVSGFYNEQSF
>many|TRBV7-9|TRBD1|TRBJ2-2
TGTGCCAGCAGTCGATACAGGGGGCTACCGAACACCGGGGAGCTGTTTTTT
CASSRYRGLPNTGELFF
>few|TRBV20-1|TRBD2|TRBJ2-1
TGCAGTACTCTTCGGCGGGAGGGGAATGAGCAGTTCTTC
CSTLRREGNEQFF
>-|TRBV5-5|-|TRBJ2-3
TGTGCCAGCAGCTTGCGGGCGGTTAGCGCAGATACGCAGTATTTT
CASSLRAVSADTQYF
>-|TRBV20-1|-|TRBJ2-6
TGCAGTGCTGGGGACCGCATCTCTGGGGCCAACGTCCTGACTTTC
CSAGDRISGANVLTF
>-|TRBV6-1|-|TRBJ2-7
TGTGCCAGCAGTCCATCCCAGGGGCAGCCCCAGTACTTC
CASSPSQGQPQYF
>-|TRBV9|TRBD2|TRBJ2-5
TGTGCCAGCAGCGTTTCTGCGGGAGGAGGGGAGACCCAGTACTTC
CASSVSAGGGETQYF
>-|TRBV6-1|-|TRBJ2-1
TGTGCCAGCAGTGACGGGGGTCCCCTTAATGGCGAGCAGTTCTTC
CASSDGGPLNGEQFF
>few|TRBV10-3|TRBD2|TRBJ2-2
TGTGCCATCAGAACTAGCGGGTCCACCGGGGAGCTGTTTTTT
CAIRTSGSTGELFF
>few|TRBV20-1|-|TRBJ1-4
TGCAGTGCTAGAGATCAGGGTTTGGAAAAACTGTTTTTT
CSARDQGLEKLFF
>-|TRBV19|-|TRBJ2-5
TGTGCCAGTAGTCCAGTAGGGTTAGGACCGACGAGAGGACAAGAGACCCAGTACTTC
CASSPVGLGPTRGQETQYF
>-|TRBV20-1|TRBD1|TRBJ1-2
TGCAGCGCTAGAGTACCCGGGACAGGGGATGGCTACACCTTC
CSARVPGTGDGYTF
>few|TRBV10-2|TRBD2|TRBJ2-1
TGCGCCAGCTCGGGACTAGCGAGTACCTACAATGAGCAGTTCTTC
CASSGLASTYNEQFF